The clone carrying this TCR beta chain was seen a single time. Its specificity is unknown. This specimen comes from a study of early stage breast cancer tumors. Overall study context: Most invasive tumors, twelve of 16, were ER+/PR+/HER2-. General study results and limits: Comparing each tissue with blood distinguished tumor from normal in most of the 16 patients. Compared with adjacent normal breast, tumors showed about 2.5-fold denser, more clonal T cells.

Sequencing used immunoSEQ multiplex PCR; TCRdb keeps in-frame clones, though not all of them. Of around 7,900 clones listed, more than 50% are singletons. The TCR comes from a person between 70 and 80 years old with breast cancer. The sequenced material came from breast tumor tissue.

Written as DNA, the CDR3 is TGTGCCACCGCCGGGGGGCGCGGTCAGCCCCAGCATTTT. It encodes CATAGGRGQPQHF. The chain joins TRBV19 to TRBJ1-5, with D tentatively TRBD1 (6 bases). V shed 10 bases and J shed 6 bases, with 16 bases lying between them. This CDR3 has 13 residues. Germline CDR1 reads LNHDA; CDR2 reads SQIVND (reference sequence).